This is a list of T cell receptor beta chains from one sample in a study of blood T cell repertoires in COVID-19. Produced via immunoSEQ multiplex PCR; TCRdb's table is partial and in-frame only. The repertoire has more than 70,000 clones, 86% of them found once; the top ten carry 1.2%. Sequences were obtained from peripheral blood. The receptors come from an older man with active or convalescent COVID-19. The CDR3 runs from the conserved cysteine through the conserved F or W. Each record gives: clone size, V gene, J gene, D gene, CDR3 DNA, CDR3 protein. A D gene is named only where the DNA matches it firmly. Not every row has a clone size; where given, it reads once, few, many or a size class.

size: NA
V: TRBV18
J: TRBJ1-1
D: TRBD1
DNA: TGTGCCAGCTCACCACGGCAGGGGGCGGATGAAGCTTTCTTT
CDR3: CASSPRQGADEAFF

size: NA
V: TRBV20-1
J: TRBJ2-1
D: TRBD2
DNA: TGCAGTGCTAGTATGGTAGCGGGGAACAATGAGCAGTTCTTC
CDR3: CSASMVAGNNEQFF

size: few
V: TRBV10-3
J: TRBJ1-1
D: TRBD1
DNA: TGTGCCATCAGAGACAGGGACAGGGGGACTGAAGCTTTCTTT
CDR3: CAIRDRDRGTEAFF

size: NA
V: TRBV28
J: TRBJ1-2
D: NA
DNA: TGTGCCAGCAGTCCCCAGGCCGGGATATGGGGCTACACCTTC
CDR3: CASSPQAGIWGYTF

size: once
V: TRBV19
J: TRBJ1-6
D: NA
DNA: TGTGCCAGTAGTCAGGGAGGTGGCTATAATTCACCCCTCCACTTT
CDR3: CASSQGGGYNSPLHF

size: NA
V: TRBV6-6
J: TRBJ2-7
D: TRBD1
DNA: TGTGCCAGCAGTCACTCGCCGGACAGGACATTCTACGAGCAGTACTTC
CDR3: CASSHSPDRTFYEQYF

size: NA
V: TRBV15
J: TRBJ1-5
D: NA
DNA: TGTGCCACCAGCAGAGAAGGGGGAATACAGCCCCAGCATTTT
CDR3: CATSREGGIQPQHF

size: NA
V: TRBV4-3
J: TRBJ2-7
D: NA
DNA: TGCGCCAGCAGCCCCGGGCAGGGAATGGGCGAGCAGTACTTC
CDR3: CASSPGQGMGEQYF

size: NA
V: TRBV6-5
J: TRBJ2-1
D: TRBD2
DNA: TGTGCCAGCAGTTACTCAAGCGGGGGACCGTACAATGAGCAGTTCTTC
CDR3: CASSYSSGGPYNEQFF

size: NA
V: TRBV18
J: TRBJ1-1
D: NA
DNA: TGTGCCAGCTCACCCGGGGGGAGGGACACTGAAGCTTTCTTT
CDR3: CASSPGGRDTEAFF

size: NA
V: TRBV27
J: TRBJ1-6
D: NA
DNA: TGTGCCAGCAGTTTATCAGCCCGGGGTAATTCACCCCTCCACTTT
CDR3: CASSLSARGNSPLHF

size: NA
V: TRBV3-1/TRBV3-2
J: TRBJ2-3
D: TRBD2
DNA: TGTGCCAGCAGCCAAGGCTCTAGCGGGAAAACAGATACGCAGTATTTT
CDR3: CASSQGSSGKTDTQYF

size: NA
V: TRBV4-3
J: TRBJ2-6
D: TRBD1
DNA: TGCGCCAGCCGAAGGGACAGGGGCTCTGGGGCCAACGTCCTGACTTTC
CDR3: CASRRDRGSGANVLTF

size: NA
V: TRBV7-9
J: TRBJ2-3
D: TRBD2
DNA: TGTGCCAGCAGCTTAGGAGCGACTAGCGGGCACACAGATACGCAGTATTTT
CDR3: CASSLGATSGHTDTQYF

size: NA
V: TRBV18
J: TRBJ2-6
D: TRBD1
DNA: TGTGCCAGCTCGGAAGGACAGGGGGCTTCTGGGGCCAACGTCCTGACTTTC
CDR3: CASSEGQGASGANVLTF

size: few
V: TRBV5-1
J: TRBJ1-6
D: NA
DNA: TGCGCCAGCAGCACGGTCGACAGGAATTCACCCCTCCACTTT
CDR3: CASSTVDRNSPLHF

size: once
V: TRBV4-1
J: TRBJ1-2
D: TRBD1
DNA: TGCGCCAGCAGCCAATCAGGGGGCGTCTATGGCTACACCTTC
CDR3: CASSQSGGVYGYTF

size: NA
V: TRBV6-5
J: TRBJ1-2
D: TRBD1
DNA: TGTGCCAGCAGTAGGATTCTAGACAGGGATTATGGCTACACCTTC
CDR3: CASSRILDRDYGYTF

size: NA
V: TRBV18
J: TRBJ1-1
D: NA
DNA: TGTGCCAGCTCCCTTCAGGGAACGAAGAACACTGAAGCTTTCTTT
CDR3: CASSLQGTKNTEAFF

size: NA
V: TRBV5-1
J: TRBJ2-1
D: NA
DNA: TGCGCCAGCAGCTTCGACAGATTCTCCTACAATGAGCAGTTCTTC
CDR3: CASSFDRFSYNEQFF

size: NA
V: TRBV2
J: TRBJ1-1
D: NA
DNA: TGTGCCAGCAATGGACAGACAGAAGCTTTCTTT
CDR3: CASNGQTEAFF

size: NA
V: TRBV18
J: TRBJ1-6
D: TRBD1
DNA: TGTGCCAGCGCAGCGACAGGGGACAATTCACCCCTCCACTTT
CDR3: CASAATGDNSPLHF

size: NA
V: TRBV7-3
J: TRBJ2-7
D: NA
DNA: TGTGCCAGCAGCAGGACTGGCGGTGGGAGTTTAATAGGCGAGCAGTACTTC
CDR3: CASSRTGGGSLIGEQYF

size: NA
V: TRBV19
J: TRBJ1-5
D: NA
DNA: TGTGCCAGTAGTATAGGATTGGAGCAGCCCCAGCATTTT
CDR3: CASSIGLEQPQHF

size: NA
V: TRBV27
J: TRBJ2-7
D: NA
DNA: TGTGCCAGCAGTTCTGACTCCTCCTACGAGCAGTACTTC
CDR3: CASSSDSSYEQYF

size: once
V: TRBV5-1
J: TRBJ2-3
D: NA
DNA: TGCGCCAGCAGCTTGGCTGAAGGAGCGAGTACAGATACGCAGTATTTT
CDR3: CASSLAEGASTDTQYF

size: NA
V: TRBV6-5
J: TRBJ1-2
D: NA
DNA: TGTGCCAGCAGTTACAATCGGGATCTCTATGGCTACACCTTC
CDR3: CASSYNRDLYGYTF

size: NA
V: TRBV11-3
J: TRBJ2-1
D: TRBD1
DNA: TGTGCCAGCAGCTCGGGACAGACCAATGAGCAGTTCTTC
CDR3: CASSSGQTNEQFF

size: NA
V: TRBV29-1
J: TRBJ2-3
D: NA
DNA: TGCAGCGTTGTAGCAGGGGTGGAAAGTAGCACAGATACGCAGTATTTT
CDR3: CSVVAGVESSTDTQYF

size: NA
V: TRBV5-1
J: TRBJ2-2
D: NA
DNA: TGCGCCAGCAGCCCGATACTACAAAACACCGGGGAGCTGTTTTTT
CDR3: CASSPILQNTGELFF

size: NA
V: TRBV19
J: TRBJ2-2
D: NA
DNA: TGTGCCAGTACCACGGGCGGACAGAACACCGGGGAGCTGTTTTTT
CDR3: CASTTGGQNTGELFF

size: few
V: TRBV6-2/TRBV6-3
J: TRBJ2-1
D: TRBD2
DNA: TGTGCCAGCAGTTACTCGGTTAGCGGGGAGGGGAATGAGCAGTTCTTC
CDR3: CASSYSVSGEGNEQFF

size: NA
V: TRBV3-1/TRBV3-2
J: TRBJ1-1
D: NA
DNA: TGTGCCAGCAGGCTAGGCGGACTGGCGATGACTGAAGCTTTCTTT
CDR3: CASRLGGLAMTEAFF

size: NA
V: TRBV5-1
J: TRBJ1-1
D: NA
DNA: TGCGCCAGCAGCTCGTTAATGAACACTGAAGCTTTCTTT
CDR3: CASSSLMNTEAFF

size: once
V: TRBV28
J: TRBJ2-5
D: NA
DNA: TGTGCCAGCACCTCAGGAGAGACCCAGTACTTC
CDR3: CASTSGETQYF

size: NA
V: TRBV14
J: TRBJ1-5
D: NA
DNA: TGTGCCAGCAGCCAAGGGAGGGGTCAGCCCCAGCATTTT
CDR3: CASSQGRGQPQHF

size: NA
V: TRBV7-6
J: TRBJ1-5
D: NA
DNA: TGTGCCAGCAGCTTAGCGGGACATCTCGGGGATCAGCCCCAGCATTTT
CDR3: CASSLAGHLGDQPQHF

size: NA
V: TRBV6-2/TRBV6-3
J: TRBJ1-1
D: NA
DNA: TGTGCCAGCAGTTACGCCGGGTCGAACACTGAAGCTTTCTTT
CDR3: CASSYAGSNTEAFF

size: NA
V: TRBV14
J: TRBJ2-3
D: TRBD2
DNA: TGTGCCAGCAGCCCCAGGACTAGCGGGATAGCAGATACGCAGTATTTT
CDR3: CASSPRTSGIADTQYF

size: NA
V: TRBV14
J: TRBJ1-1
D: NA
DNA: TGTGCCAGCAGCCAACTTACACTGAACACTGAAGCTTTCTTT
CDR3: CASSQLTLNTEAFF

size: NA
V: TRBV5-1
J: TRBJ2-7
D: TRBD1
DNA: TGCGCCAGCAGCTTAGCCCCGGGACAGGGTTCCTACGAGCAGTACTTC
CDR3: CASSLAPGQGSYEQYF

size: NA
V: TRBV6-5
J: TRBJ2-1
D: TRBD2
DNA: TGTGCCAGCAGTTACCGGGGACTAGCGGGAGAGCAGTTCTTC
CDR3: CASSYRGLAGEQFF

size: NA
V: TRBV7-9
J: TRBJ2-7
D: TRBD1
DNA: TGTGCCAGCAGCCGCCCGGGACAGGGTACTCTCCACGAGCAGTACTTC
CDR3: CASSRPGQGTLHEQYF

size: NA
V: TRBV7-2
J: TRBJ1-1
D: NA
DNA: TGTGCCAGCAGCTTTGTCGAGGACACTGAAGCTTTCTTT
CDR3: CASSFVEDTEAFF

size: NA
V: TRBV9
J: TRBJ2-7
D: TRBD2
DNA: TGTGCCAGCAGCGCCCGGGGCGGGAGTTTCGAGCAGTACTTC
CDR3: CASSARGGSFEQYF

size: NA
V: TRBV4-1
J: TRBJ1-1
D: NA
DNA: TGCGCCAGCAGCCAAGAGGGCCCCATGAACACTGAAGCTTTCTTT
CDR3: CASSQEGPMNTEAFF

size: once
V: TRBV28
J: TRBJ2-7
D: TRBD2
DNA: TGTGCCAGCAGTTTACCGGGACTAGCGGTCTACGAGCAGTACTTC
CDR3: CASSLPGLAVYEQYF

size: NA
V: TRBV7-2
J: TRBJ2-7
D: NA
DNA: TGTGCCAGCAGCCAAACTTCAGGGTTAAGCTACGAGCAGTACTTC
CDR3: CASSQTSGLSYEQYF

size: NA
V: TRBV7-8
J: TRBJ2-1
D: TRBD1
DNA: TGTGCCAGCAGCCGGGACAGGGTGAATGAGCAGTTCTTC
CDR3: CASSRDRVNEQFF

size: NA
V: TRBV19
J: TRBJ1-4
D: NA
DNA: TGTGCCAGTAGTATCTCATTAGGAGTTAATGAAAAACTGTTTTTT
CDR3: CASSISLGVNEKLFF

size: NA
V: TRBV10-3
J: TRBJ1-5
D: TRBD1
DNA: TGTGCCATCAGTGAAGGGACAGGGAGTCAGCCCCAGCATTTT
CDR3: CAISEGTGSQPQHF

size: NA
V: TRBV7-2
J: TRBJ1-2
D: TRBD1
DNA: TGTGCCAGCAGCTTAGGGGACAGACGTCATACGGGGGGCTACACCTTC
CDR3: CASSLGDRRHTGGYTF

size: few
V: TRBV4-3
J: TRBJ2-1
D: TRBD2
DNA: TGCGCCAGCAGCGTTGCTAGCGGGAGTTTTAATGAGCAGTTCTTC
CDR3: CASSVASGSFNEQFF

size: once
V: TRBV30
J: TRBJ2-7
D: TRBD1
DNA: TGTGCCATACACCGGGACAGGGGCTACGAGCAGTACTTC
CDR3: CAIHRDRGYEQYF

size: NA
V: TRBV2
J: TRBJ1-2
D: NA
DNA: TGTGCCAGCAGCTTAGGACAGCCCTATGGCTACACCTTC
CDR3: CASSLGQPYGYTF